This TCR beta chain was documented in a study of OX40 agonist ivuxolimab in advanced cancers. Study findings and constraints: Among the nonresponders, some also had low normalized T-cell clonal expansion.

The method was immunoSEQ multiplex PCR; TCRdb's version includes in-frame clones alone and lacks a portion of them. The sample includes approximately 63,000 clones, 86% of them seen just once. The CDR3 runs to 16 residues. Germline lookup yields CDR1 SGDLS and CDR2 YYNGEE. Trimming removed 4 bases from V and 3 bases from J, with 20 bases in between. This clone has only one observation. The antigen remains unidentified. This clonotype was obtained from an adult with an advanced solid tumor such as melanoma, head and neck, liver or kidney cancer. The sample in question was CD4+ or CD8+ T cells sorted from blood, obtained in a trial of the OX40 agonist ivuxolimab. The chain has TRBV9 and TRBJ2-7; D might be TRBD1 (5 bases). The CDR3 nucleotides are TGTGCCAGCAGCCAAGGGGCAGGGTCCTCCGTCTACGAGCAGTACTTC. Translating gives CASSQGAGSSVYEQYF.